Below are 26 T cell receptor beta chains sequenced from a single sample in a study of a mutant IDH1 vaccine in newly diagnosed glioma. Using immunoSEQ multiplex PCR, the repertoire was profiled, and TCRdb retains in-frame clones only, with some absent. The data show more than 35,000 clones, 60% to 85% seen once. The time point was: week 47, end of study. With topical imiquimod, each dose of the vaccine consisted of 300 ug of mutant IDH1 20-mer peptide. No antigens are known for them. The sample consisted of PBMCs, taken from a glioma patient whose treatment included an IDH1 peptide vaccine. The source is a man aged 40-49 years with glioma.

In nucleotides, the CDR3 is TGCGCCAGCAAACCAGGGGGCGCGAACACTGAAGCTTTCTTT. The encoded protein is CASKPGGANTEAFF. V usage is TRBV10-2 and J usage is TRBJ1-1, with 8 bases aligning to TRBD1. With 7 bases clipped from V and 1 base from J, the junction kept 5 bases outside the gene matches. CDR3 length equals 14 residues. Germline V gives CDR1 WSHSY, CDR2 SAAADI.

The chain is built from TRBV7-6 and TRBJ2-5; D is perhaps TRBD2 (6 bases). The CDR3 consists of 15 residues. V lost 1 base, J lost 5 bases, and 14 bases lay in between. In germline, CDR1 is SGHVS, CDR2 FNYEAQ. Here the CDR3 DNA reads TGTGCCAGCAGCTTAGGGTCTCGGGAGAGGGAGACCCAGTACTTC. This sequence encodes CASSLGSRERETQYF.

This chain joins TRBV27 and TRBJ2-2, with TRBD2 as a possible D gene (5 bases). This CDR3 is 14 amino acids long. The ends were cut back, 11 bases at V and 5 bases at J, with 18 bases in the middle. The germline V gene has CDR1 MNHEY and CDR2 SMNVEV (reference sequence). This chain's CDR3 is CACGTREGTGELFF. The CDR3 DNA sequence: TGTGCCTGCGGAACCCGGGAAGGGACCGGGGAGCTGTTTTTT.

This sequence joins TRBV4-2 and TRBJ2-7, with unresolved D. The ends were cut back, 0 bases at V and 0 bases at J, with 12 bases in the middle. Germline CDR1 reads LGHNA; CDR2 reads YNFKEQ. This CDR3 comprises 16 residues. CDR3 protein: CASSQESRPTSYEQYF. CDR3 bases: TGTGCCAGCAGCCAAGAGTCCCGACCAACCTCCTACGAGCAGTACTTC.

The rearrangement links TRBV12-5 to TRBJ2-7, with TRBD2 matching 11 bases. Germline V lookup: CDR1 LGHNT, CDR2 FRNRAP. V shed 7 bases, J shed 4 bases, and the junction held 9 bases outside the gene matches. The CDR3 contains 15 residues. The CDR3 coding sequence is TGTGCTAGTGCCGGCGCGACTAGCGGGAAGTACGAGCAGTACTTC. It translates to CASAGATSGKYEQYF. The full variable domain, rest sourced from reference TRBV12-5 and TRBJ2-7, is DARVTQTPRHKVTEMGQEVTMRCQPILGHNTVFWYRQTMMQGLELLAYFRNRAPLDDSGMPKDRFSAEMPDATLATLKIQPSEPRDSAVYFCASAGATSGKYEQYFGPGTRLTVT.

This clone occurred a few times. The rearrangement joins TRBV10-1 to TRBJ2-2, with D tentatively TRBD2 (6 bases). Between the trimmed V and J ends, which lost 9 bases and 6 bases, there was a span of 17 bases. Per germline, CDR1 WNHNN and CDR2 SYGVQD (reference sequence). The CDR3 length is 14 residues. The CDR3 DNA reads TGCGCCAGGACTAGTGGGAGTTGCTCCGGGGAGCTGTTTTTT. This gives the protein CARTSGSCSGELFF.

V and J are TRBV6-1 and TRBJ2-7; 8 bases fit TRBD1. Germline CDR1 is MNHNS and CDR2 is SASEGT. After removal of 9 bases from V and 10 bases from J, the junction contained 11 bases not matched to a gene. The CDR3 spans 12 residues. The CDR3 region is CASRSQGQDQYV. CDR3 nucleotides: TGTGCCAGTAGATCCCAGGGACAGGACCAGTACGTC.

This CDR3 is CASSLGTLATEAFF. In DNA, the CDR3 is TGCGCCAGCAGCTTGGGGACTCTAGCCACTGAAGCTTTCTTT. V gene TRBV5-1 combines with J gene TRBJ1-1; D unclear. CDR1 and CDR2 from the germline V gene are SGHRS and YFSETQ. CDR3 size: 14 residues. Deletions cut 0 bases from V and 4 bases from J, with 10 bases between.

This clone came up a few times. The same CDR3 can be traced to other DNA sequences in this sample. The V call is TRBV19, the J call TRBJ1-2; 12 nucleotides align to TRBD1. Germline assignment: CDR1 LNHDA and CDR2 SQIVND (reference sequence). The CDR3 runs to 16 residues. Trimming took 4 bases from V and 4 from J; bases not matched to a gene: 7. DNA for the CDR3: TGTGCCAGTAGTAGGGACAGGGGGCCGGGGGGCTATGGCTACACCTTC. Translated: CASSRDRGPGGYGYTF.

The genes are TRBV29-1 and TRBJ2-3; 8 bases align to TRBD2. Germline trimming cut 1 base from V and 5 bases from J; bases unmatched to any gene: 5. Germline loops: CDR1 SQVTM, CDR2 ANQGSEA. The CDR3 consists of 14 residues. The CDR3 loop reads CSVEVTREEDTQYF. The CDR3 DNA reads TGCAGCGTTGAAGTTACGCGGGAGGAAGATACGCAGTATTTT.

The rearrangement joins TRBV18 to TRBJ1-5; 9 nucleotides align to TRBD1. Germline V gene data show CDR1 as KGHSH and CDR2 as LQKENI. Trimming cost V 5 bases and J 6 bases; bases outside gene matches: 5. CDR3 length equals 14 residues. For the CDR3, the DNA is TGTGCCAGCTCATCCTCGGGACAGGGTCAGCCCCAGCATTTT. It codes for CASSSSGQGQPQHF.

The chain employs TRBV6-5 and TRBJ2-3, with TRBD2 as a possible D gene (6 bases). Trimming took off 5 bases at V and 2 bases at J, with 11 bases between the two ends. CDR3 length: 14 residues. CDR1 is MNHEY and CDR2 is SVGAGI in the germline V gene. For the CDR3, the DNA is TGTGCCAGCAGTATGGGGGGTCCCACAGATACGCAGTATTTT. It is translated as CASSMGGPTDTQYF.

The chain links TRBV7-2 to TRBJ2-4; TRBD1 matches 10 bases. The CDR3 loop spans 13 amino acids. Germline V gene sequence: CDR1 SGHTA, CDR2 FQGNSA. Trimming cost V 5 bases and J 7 bases; bases outside gene matches: 2. CDR3 sequence: CASSDRGRNIQYF. The CDR3 DNA reads TGTGCCAGCAGCGACAGGGGGCGGAACATTCAGTACTTC. Full variable domain (missing parts from reference TRBV7-2 and TRBJ2-4): GAGVSQSPSNKVTEKGKDVELRCDPISGHTALYWYRQSLGQGLEFLIYFQGNSAPDKSGLPSDRFSAERTGGSVSTLTIQRTQQEDSAVYLCASSDRGRNIQYFGAGTRLSVL.

The gene calls are TRBV29-1 and TRBJ1-4; TRBD1 agrees at 9 bases. Germline loops: CDR1 SQVTM, CDR2 ANQGSEA. Losses at the gene ends were 5 bases for V and 8 bases for J; bases not matched to a gene: 15. The CDR3 is made up of 16 amino acids. The CDR3 DNA is TGCAGCGTTCGCCCGGGACAGGGTGGTGATCAGGAAAAACTGTTTTTT. It encodes CSVRPGQGGDQEKLFF.

This clone was recorded only once. This chain uses TRBV27 with TRBJ2-1, with 13 bases that match TRBD2. CDR1 is MNHEY, CDR2 SMNVEV, per germline (reference sequence). V lost 5 bases to trimming and J lost 7 bases; unmatched junction nucleotides: 14. The CDR3 is 18 residues long. CDR3 sequence (DNA): TGTGCCAGCAGTCCCCGTGGGACTAGCGGGACCTTTTGGAATGAGCAGTTCTTC. It translates to CASSPRGTSGTFWNEQFF.

The chain joins TRBV19 to TRBJ1-5; 10 bases agree with TRBD1. The CDR3 is made up of 15 amino acids. J gave up 6 bases and V 5 bases, and 7 bases lay outside the gene matches. Germline CDR1 and CDR2: LNHDA and SQIVND (reference sequence). CDR3 DNA sequence: TGTGCCAGTAGTTCAGGACAGGGGGTTTCTCAGCCCCAGCATTTT. This codes for CASSSGQGVSQPQHF.

This clone was observed a few times. The chain carries TRBV11-1 and TRBJ1-1; perhaps TRBD1 as D (5 bases). The V end was cut by 8 bases, the J end by 1 base, with 17 bases between. The CDR3 is 15 residues long. Germline V lookup: CDR1 SGHAT, CDR2 FQDESV (reference sequence). CDR3 region: CASRAVGVANTEAFF. CDR3 bases: TGTGCCAGCCGAGCTGTGGGGGTGGCGAACACTGAAGCTTTCTTT.

Only a few counts were recorded for this clone. This chain links TRBV15 with TRBJ1-1; D ambiguous. This CDR3 contains 13 residues. Per germline, CDR1 LNHNV and CDR2 YYDKDF (reference sequence). With 0 bases removed from V and 3 bases from J, the gap between germline ends came to 5 bases. The CDR3 region has the DNA TGTGCCACCAGCAGAGAACAGTACACTGAAGCTTTCTTT. This translates into CATSREQYTEAFF.

The V and J genes are TRBV6-6 and TRBJ2-4, with 7 bases fitting TRBD2. The germline V gene encodes CDR1 MNHNY and CDR2 SVGAGI (reference sequence). With 8 bases clipped from V and 0 bases from J, the junction kept 4 bases outside the gene matches. The CDR3 has 14 residues. Written as DNA, the CDR3 is TGTGCCAGCGAGCGGGAAATAGCCAAAAACATTCAGTACTTC. Translation gives CASEREIAKNIQYF.

The V call is TRBV7-2, the J call TRBJ2-1, with D uncertain. Germline V lookup: CDR1 SGHTA, CDR2 FQGNSA. Between the trimmed V and J ends, which lost 3 bases and 6 bases, there was a span of 18 bases. The CDR3 extends over 16 amino acids. CDR3 bases: TGTGCCAGCAGCTTCTCCGTCCCCTCTGGGTCCAATGAGCAGTTCTTC. The encoded protein is CASSFSVPSGSNEQFF.

CDR3 nucleotide sequence: TGTGCCAGCAGCTTCTCTAGCGGGAGGGTTTATGCAGATACGCAGTATTTT. It yields the protein CASSFSSGRVYADTQYF. The rearrangement joins TRBV7-6 to TRBJ2-3; 12 nucleotides match TRBD2. There are 17 residues in the CDR3. With 3 bases clipped from V and 4 bases from J, the junction kept 8 bases outside the gene matches. CDR1 SGHVS and CDR2 FNYEAQ come from the germline V gene.

This clone turned up a few times. This chain links TRBV11-2 with TRBJ2-3; a possible D gene is TRBD2 (6 bases). V gave up 5 bases and J gave up 6 bases, with 15 bases separating them. Germline CDR1 and CDR2: SGHAT and FQNNGV. The CDR3 consists of 14 residues. The chain's CDR3 is CASSRSGTGDTQYF. The DNA of the CDR3 is TGTGCCAGCAGCCGTAGCGGCACAGGCGATACGCAGTATTTT. The full variable domain, completed using reference TRBV11-2 and TRBJ2-3, is EAGVAQSPRYKIIEKRQSVAFWCNPISGHATLYWYQQILGQGPKLLIQFQNNGVVDDSQLPKDRFSAERLKGVDSTLKIQPAKLEDSAVYLCASSRSGTGDTQYFGPGTRLTVL.

The sample holds a few counts of this clone. The chain has TRBV6-5 and TRBJ2-7, with TRBD2 matching 9 bases. This CDR3 has 16 residues. With V trimmed by 2 bases and J by 2 bases, 7 bases remained unmatched. CDR1 is MNHEY, CDR2 SVGAGI, per germline. The CDR3 reads CASSYGGSGRTYEQYF. The CDR3 DNA reads as TGTGCCAGCAGTTACGGGGGGAGCGGGAGGACCTACGAGCAGTACTTC.

J is TRBJ1-1 and V is TRBV19, with 9 bases aligning to TRBD1. The CDR3 is 17 residues long. The germline CDR1 and CDR2 sequences are LNHDA and SQIVND (reference sequence). The V and J ends lost 4 bases and 4 bases, in that order; junction bases with no gene match: 13. CDR3 loop: CASSRGGAGQGSTEAFF. The CDR3 DNA reads TGTGCCAGTAGTAGAGGAGGGGCGGGACAGGGAAGCACTGAAGCTTTCTTT.

The J gene is TRBJ2-3, the V gene TRBV2; 8 bases are a match to TRBD2. The CDR3 extends over 14 amino acids. V dropped 6 bases and J dropped 5; count of bases not matched to a gene: 7. Germline V gives CDR1 SNHLY, CDR2 FYNNEI. CDR3 loop: CASSLGTSVDTQYF. The DNA for the CDR3 is TGTGCCAGCAGCCTCGGGACTAGTGTAGATACGCAGTATTTT.

Sample share makes this clone medium-sized. The gene calls are TRBV7-9 and TRBJ2-2; 11 nucleotides match TRBD2. Losses at the gene ends were 5 bases for V and 1 base for J; bases not matched to a gene: 3. Germline V gives CDR1 SEHNR, CDR2 FQNEAQ (reference sequence). CDR3 length equals 16 residues. In DNA, the CDR3 is TGTGCCAGCAGCCCTCTAGCGGGAGGGAACACCGGGGAGCTGTTTTTT. It codes for CASSPLAGGNTGELFF.